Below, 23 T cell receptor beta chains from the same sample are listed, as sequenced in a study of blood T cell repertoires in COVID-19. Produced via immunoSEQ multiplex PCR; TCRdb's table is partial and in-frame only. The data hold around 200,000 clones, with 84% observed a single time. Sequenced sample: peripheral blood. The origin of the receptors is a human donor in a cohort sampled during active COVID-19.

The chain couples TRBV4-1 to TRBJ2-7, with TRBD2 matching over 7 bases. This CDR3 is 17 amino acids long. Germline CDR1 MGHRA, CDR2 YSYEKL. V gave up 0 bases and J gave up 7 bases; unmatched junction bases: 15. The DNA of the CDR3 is TGCGCCAGCAGCCAAGACTACGGGGGAGGGGCAGCCCGGGAGCAGTACTTC. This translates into CASSQDYGGGAAREQYF.

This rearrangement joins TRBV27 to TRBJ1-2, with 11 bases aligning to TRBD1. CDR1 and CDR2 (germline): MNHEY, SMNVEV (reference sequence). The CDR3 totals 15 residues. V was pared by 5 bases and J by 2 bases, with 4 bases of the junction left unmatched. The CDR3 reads CASSIGTGGNYGYTF. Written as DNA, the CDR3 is TGTGCCAGCAGTATCGGGACAGGGGGGAACTATGGCTACACCTTC.

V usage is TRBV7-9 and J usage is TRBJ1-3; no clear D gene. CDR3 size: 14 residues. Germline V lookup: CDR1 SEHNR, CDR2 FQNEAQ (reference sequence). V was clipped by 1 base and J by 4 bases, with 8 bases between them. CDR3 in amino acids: CASSLEGGGNTIYF. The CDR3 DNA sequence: TGTGCCAGCAGCTTAGAGGGAGGAGGAAACACCATATATTTT.

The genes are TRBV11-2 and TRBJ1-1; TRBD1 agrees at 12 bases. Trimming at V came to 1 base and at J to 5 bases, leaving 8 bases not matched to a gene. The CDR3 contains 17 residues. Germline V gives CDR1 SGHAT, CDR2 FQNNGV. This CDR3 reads CASSLGPGQGARTEAFF. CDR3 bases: TGTGCCAGCAGCTTAGGCCCGGGACAGGGGGCGCGTACTGAAGCTTTCTTT.

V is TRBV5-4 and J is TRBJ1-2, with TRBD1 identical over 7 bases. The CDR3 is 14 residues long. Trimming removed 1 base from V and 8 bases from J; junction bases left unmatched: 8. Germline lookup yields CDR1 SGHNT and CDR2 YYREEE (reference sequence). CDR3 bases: TGTGCCAGCAGCTTGTTCGACAGGGAGCTAGGCTACACCTTC. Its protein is CASSLFDRELGYTF.

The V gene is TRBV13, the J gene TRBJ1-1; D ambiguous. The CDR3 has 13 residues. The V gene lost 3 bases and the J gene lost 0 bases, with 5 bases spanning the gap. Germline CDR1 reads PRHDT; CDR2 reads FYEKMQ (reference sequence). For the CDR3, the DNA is TGTGCCAGCAGCTTGAGTATGAACACTGAAGCTTTCTTT. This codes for CASSLSMNTEAFF.

CDR3 bases: TGTGCCAGCAGTACAGGGGGGTATGGCTACACCTTC. This encodes CASSTGGYGYTF. The chain carries TRBV6-5 and TRBJ1-2, with 8 positions matching TRBD1. Germline V gene lookup returns CDR1 MNHEY and CDR2 SVGAGI. Unmatched junction bases numbered 1, after V lost 5 bases and J lost 5 bases. The CDR3 is 12 amino acids.

This chain's CDR3 is CASSERQVRANYGYTF. CDR3 nucleotide sequence: TGTGCCAGCAGTGAGCGACAGGTACGCGCTAACTATGGCTACACCTTC. The chain recombines TRBV6-1 with TRBJ1-2; the D gene is possibly TRBD1 (6 bases). Trimming removed 3 bases from V and 0 bases from J, with 14 bases in between. The CDR3 is made up of 16 amino acids. Germline-derived CDR1 and CDR2 are MNHNS and SASEGT.

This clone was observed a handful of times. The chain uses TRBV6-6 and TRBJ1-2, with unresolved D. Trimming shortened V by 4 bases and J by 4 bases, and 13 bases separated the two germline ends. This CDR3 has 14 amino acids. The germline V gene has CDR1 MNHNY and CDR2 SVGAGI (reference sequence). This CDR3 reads CASSSPGSPYGYTF. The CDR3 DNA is TGTGCCAGCAGTTCCCCCGGGAGCCCCTATGGCTACACCTTC.

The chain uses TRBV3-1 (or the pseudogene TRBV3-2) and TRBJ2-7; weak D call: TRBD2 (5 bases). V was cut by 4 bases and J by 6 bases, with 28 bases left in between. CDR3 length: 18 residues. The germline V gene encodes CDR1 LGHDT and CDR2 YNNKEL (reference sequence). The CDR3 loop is CASSLHRGQAFMRAEQYF. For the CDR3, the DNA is TGTGCCAGCAGCCTCCACCGAGGGCAGGCTTTTATGAGGGCCGAGCAGTACTTC.

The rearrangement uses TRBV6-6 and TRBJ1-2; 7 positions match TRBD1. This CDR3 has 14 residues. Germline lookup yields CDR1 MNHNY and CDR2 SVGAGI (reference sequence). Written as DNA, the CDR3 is TGTGCATCTTCCTCGGGACAGCAGAACTATGGCTACACCTTC. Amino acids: CASSSGQQNYGYTF.

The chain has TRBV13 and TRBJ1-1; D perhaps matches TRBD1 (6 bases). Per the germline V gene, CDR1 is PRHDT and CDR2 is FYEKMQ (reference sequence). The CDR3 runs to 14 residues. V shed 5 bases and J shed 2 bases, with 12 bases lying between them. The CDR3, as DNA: TGTGCCAGCAGCCCCTGGACAGTTAACACTGAAGCTTTCTTT. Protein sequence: CASSPWTVNTEAFF.

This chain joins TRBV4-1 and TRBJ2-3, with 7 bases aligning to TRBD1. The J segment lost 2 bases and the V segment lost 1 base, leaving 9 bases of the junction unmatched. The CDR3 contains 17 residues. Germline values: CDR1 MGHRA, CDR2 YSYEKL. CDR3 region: CASSQGEWTGPTDTQYF. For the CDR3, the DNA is TGCGCCAGCAGCCAAGGGGAATGGACAGGACCCACAGATACGCAGTATTTT.

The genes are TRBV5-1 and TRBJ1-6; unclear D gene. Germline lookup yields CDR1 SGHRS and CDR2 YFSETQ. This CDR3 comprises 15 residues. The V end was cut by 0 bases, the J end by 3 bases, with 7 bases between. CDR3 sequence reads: CASSLDSFYNSPLHF. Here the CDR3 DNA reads TGCGCCAGCAGCTTGGACAGCTTCTATAATTCACCCCTCCACTTT.

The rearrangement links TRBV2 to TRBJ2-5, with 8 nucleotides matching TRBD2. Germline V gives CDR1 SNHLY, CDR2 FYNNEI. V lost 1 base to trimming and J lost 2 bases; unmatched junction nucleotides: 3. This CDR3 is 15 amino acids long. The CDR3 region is CASSEGVAGQETQYF. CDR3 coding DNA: TGTGCCAGCAGTGAAGGGGTAGCGGGGCAAGAGACCCAGTACTTC.

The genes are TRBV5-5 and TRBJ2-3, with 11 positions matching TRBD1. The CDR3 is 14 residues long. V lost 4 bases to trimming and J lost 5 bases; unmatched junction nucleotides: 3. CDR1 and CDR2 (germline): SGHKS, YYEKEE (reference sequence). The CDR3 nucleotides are TGTGCCAGCAGCCGGGACAGGGGGATAGATACGCAGTATTTT. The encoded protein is CASSRDRGIDTQYF.

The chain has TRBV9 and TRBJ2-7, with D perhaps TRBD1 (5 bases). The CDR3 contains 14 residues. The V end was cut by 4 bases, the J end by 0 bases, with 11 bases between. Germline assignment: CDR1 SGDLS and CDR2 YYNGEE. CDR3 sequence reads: CASSPRQNSYEQYF. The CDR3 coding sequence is TGTGCCAGCAGCCCTCGACAGAACTCCTACGAGCAGTACTTC.

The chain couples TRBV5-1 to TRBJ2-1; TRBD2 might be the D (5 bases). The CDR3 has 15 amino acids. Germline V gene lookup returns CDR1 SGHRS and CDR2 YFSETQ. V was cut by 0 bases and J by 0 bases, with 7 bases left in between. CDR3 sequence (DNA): TGCGCCAGCAGCTTGGGAGGGAGCTCCTACAATGAGCAGTTCTTC. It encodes CASSLGGSSYNEQFF.

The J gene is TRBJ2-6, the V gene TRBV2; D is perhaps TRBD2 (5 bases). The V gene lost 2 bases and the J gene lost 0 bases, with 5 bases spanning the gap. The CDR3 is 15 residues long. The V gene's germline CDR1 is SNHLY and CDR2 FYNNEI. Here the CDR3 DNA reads TGTGCCAGCAGTGAACGGGGCTCTGGGGCCAACGTCCTGACTTTC. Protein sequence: CASSERGSGANVLTF.

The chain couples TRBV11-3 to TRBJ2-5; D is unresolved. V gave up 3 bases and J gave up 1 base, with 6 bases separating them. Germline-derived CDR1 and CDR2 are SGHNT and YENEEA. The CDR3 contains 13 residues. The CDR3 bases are TGTGCCAGCAGCTTGCAGGCCCAAGAGACCCAGTACTTC. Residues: CASSLQAQETQYF.

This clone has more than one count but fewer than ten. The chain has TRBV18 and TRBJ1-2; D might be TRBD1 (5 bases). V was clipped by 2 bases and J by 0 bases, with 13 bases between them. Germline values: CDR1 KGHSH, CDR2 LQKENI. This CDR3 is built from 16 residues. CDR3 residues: CASSPKAGTSNYGYTF. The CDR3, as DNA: TGTGCCAGCTCACCAAAGGCAGGGACTTCTAACTATGGCTACACCTTC.

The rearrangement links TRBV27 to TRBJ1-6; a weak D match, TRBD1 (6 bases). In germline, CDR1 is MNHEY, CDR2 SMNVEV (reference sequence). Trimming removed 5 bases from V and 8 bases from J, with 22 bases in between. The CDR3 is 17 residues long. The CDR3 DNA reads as TGTGCCAGCAGTACCTCCCAGCGGGGGGCGGTAGATTCACCCCTCCACTTT. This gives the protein CASSTSQRGAVDSPLHF.

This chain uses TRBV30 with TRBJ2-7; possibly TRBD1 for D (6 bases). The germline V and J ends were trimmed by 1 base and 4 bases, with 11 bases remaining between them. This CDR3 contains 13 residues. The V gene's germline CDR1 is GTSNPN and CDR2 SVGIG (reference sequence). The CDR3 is CAWSGGRGYEQYF. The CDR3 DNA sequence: TGTGCCTGGAGTGGGGGCAGGGGATACGAGCAGTACTTC.